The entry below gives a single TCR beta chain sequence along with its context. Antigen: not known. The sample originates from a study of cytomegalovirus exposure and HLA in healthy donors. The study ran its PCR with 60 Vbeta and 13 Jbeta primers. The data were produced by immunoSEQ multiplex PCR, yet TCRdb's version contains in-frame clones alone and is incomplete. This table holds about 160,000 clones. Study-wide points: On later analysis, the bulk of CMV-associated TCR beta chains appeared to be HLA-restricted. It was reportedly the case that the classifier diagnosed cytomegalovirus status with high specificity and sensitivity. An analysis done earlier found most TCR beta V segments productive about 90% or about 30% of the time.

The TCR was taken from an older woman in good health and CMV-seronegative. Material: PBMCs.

CDR3 region: CASSPQLGRGNIQYF. CDR3 DNA sequence: TGTGCCAGCAGCCCTCAGCTCGGCAGGGGTAACATTCAGTACTTC. The chain links TRBV7-2 to TRBJ2-4; a possible D gene is TRBD1 (6 bases). This CDR3 spans 15 amino acids. The germline gives CDR1 SGHTA, CDR2 FQGNSA. V shed 5 bases and J shed 7 bases, with 18 bases lying between them.